Listed below are T cell receptor beta chains from one sample, sequenced in a study of response to subunit inactivated influenza vaccine. TCRdb re-derived calls from the RT-PCR reads in MiXCR, one entry per CDR3 protein. Among 860,000 or so distinct CDR3 sequences listed, approximately 22% were seen once. The sequences come from PBMCs from blood, collected roughly 5 days after vaccination. The receptors stem from a man aged 45-65 years who received an inactivated influenza vaccine. CDR3s include the opening cysteine and the closing phenylalanine or tryptophan. D genes are given only for firm matches. The listing skips clone size in some rows; elsewhere it reads once, few, many or a size class.

clone size	D gene	J gene	V gene	CDR3 DNA	CDR3 protein
NA	TRBD1	TRBJ1-1	TRBV5-4	TGTGCCAGCAGACCAGGGGGGGGCACTGAAGCTTTCTTT	CASRPGGGTEAFF
NA	NA	TRBJ2-1	TRBV28	TGTGCCAGCAGTTCGGGATCGAGGTTCTACAATGAGCAGTTCTTC	CASSSGSRFYNEQFF
few	NA	TRBJ2-1	TRBV7-6	TGTGCCAGCAGCCCTTTAACAGGGAACTCCTACAATGAGCAGTTCTTC	CASSPLTGNSYNEQFF
NA	TRBD1	TRBJ2-3	TRBV30	TGTGCCTGGAGTAGGGGGCCCACAGATACGCAGTATTTT	CAWSRGPTDTQYF
NA	NA	TRBJ2-1	TRBV4-1	TGCGCCAGCAGCCAAGGCCAATTTAATGAGCAGTTCTTC	CASSQGQFNEQFF
few	NA	TRBJ1-2	TRBV12-3/TRBV12-4	TGTGCCAGCAGTTCCAGCACGGTCGGCTACACCTTC	CASSSSTVGYTF
few	TRBD1	TRBJ2-7	TRBV9	TGTGCCAGCAGCGCCGGGACAGGTGGACCCTACGAGCAGTACTTC	CASSAGTGGPYEQYF
NA	NA	TRBJ2-7	TRBV5-1	TGCGCCAGCAGCTTGGGATGGGGAATGAGACGGTACGAGCAGTACTTC	CASSLGWGMRRYEQYF
NA	NA	TRBJ2-3	TRBV7-9	TGTGCCAGCACCGGGGGGCCCTCAGATACGCAGTATTTT	CASTGGPSDTQYF
few	NA	TRBJ2-3	TRBV24-1	TGTGCCACCAGTGGCGTCAGTAGCACAGATACGCAGTATTTT	CATSGVSSTDTQYF
NA	TRBD1	TRBJ2-3	TRBV10-2	TGCGCCAGCAGTGGAGGGACAGGATTTACGCAGTATTTT	CASSGGTGFTQYF
NA	NA	TRBJ1-6	TRBV3-1	TGTGCCAGCAGCCGGGAGACAGTCGACCTCCACTTT	CASSRETVDLHF
NA	TRBD1	TRBJ2-1	TRBV27	TGTGCCAGCAGTTTACTCGGGACAGGTGGGGCTGGGGTCAATGAGCAGTTCTTC	CASSLLGTGGAGVNEQFF
many	TRBD2	TRBJ2-1	TRBV4-2	TGTGCCAGCAGCCTGAGCGGGGGGGACAATGAGCAGTTCTTC	CASSLSGGDNEQFF
few	NA	TRBJ1-1	TRBV11-1	TGTGCCAGCATCCACCGGGCCCCGTTTGGAGGGGGTGGGACTGAAGCTTTCTTT	CASIHRAPFGGGGTEAFF
NA	NA	TRBJ2-1	TRBV20-1	TGCAGTGCTGGCCGACAGTTCTTC	CSAGRQFF
NA	NA	TRBJ2-1	TRBV9	TGTGCCATCAGCGTAGGGGACAATCTGCGGAGAGGTGAGCAGTTCTTC	CAISVGDNLRRGEQFF
few	NA	TRBJ2-7	TRBV12-3/TRBV12-4	TGTGCCAGCAGTTCTTTCGGCTACGAGCAGTACTTC	CASSSFGYEQYF
few	NA	TRBJ2-3	TRBV12-3/TRBV12-4	TGTGCCAGCAGGAAACAGGGAAGCAAGGATACGCAGTATTTT	CASRKQGSKDTQYF
NA	NA	TRBJ2-7	TRBV5-7	TGTGCCATCGGCGCGAGGGTCCTCTCCTACGAGCAGTACTTC	CAIGARVLSYEQYF
NA	TRBD1	TRBJ1-2	TRBV29-1	TGCAGCGTACCCGGGACAGGGGAGGACTATGGCTACACCTTC	CSVPGTGEDYGYTF
NA	TRBD1	TRBJ2-1	TRBV6-5	TGTGCCAGCAGTTACTGGGGACAGGGGACGAATGAGCAGTTCTTC	CASSYWGQGTNEQFF
many	TRBD2	TRBJ2-1	TRBV20-1	TGCAGTGCACCAACTAGCGGGGGCAACAATGAGCAGTTCTTC	CSAPTSGGNNEQFF
many	TRBD2	TRBJ2-3	TRBV4-3	TGCGCCAGCAGCCAAGGAGGTGCGGGAGGGGATACGCAGTATTTT	CASSQGGAGGDTQYF
many	TRBD2	TRBJ2-1	TRBV6-5	TGTGCCAGCAGTTCGGGACTAGCGGGCAATGAGCAGTTCTTC	CASSSGLAGNEQFF
NA	TRBD2	TRBJ2-3	TRBV12-3/TRBV12-4	TGTGCCAGCAGTTTGACCGGACTAGTTTTTCCAGATACGCAGTATTTT	CASSLTGLVFPDTQYF
few	NA	TRBJ2-3	TRBV10-3	TGTGCCATCAGTGACCGGGGCCTATCCACAGATACGCAGTATTTT	CAISDRGLSTDTQYF
NA	TRBD1	TRBJ2-7	TRBV9	TGTGCCAGCAGCGTAGTGGGGACAGGGGCGGAGGAGCAGTACTTC	CASSVVGTGAEEQYF
NA	TRBD2	TRBJ2-3	TRBV7-8	TGTGCCAGCAGCTTAGGTAGCGGGAGGGCCTCAGATACGCAGTATTTT	CASSLGSGRASDTQYF
NA	NA	TRBJ2-1	TRBV10-3	TGTGCCATCAGGACCCCGATGTGGAATGAGCAGTTCTTC	CAIRTPMWNEQFF
few	TRBD1	TRBJ2-5	TRBV7-9	TGTGCCAGCAGCTTAAGAAACAGACAGGGATGGGAGACCCAGTACTTC	CASSLRNRQGWETQYF
NA	TRBD1	TRBJ2-4	TRBV19	TGTGCCAGTAGTAGACCGGGACAGGGCGCCAAAAACATTCAGTACTTC	CASSRPGQGAKNIQYF
NA	NA	TRBJ1-3	TRBV20-1	TGCAGTGCTAGTGGGACCTCGAGGGGAAACACCATATATTTT	CSASGTSRGNTIYF
NA	NA	TRBJ1-1	TRBV24-1	TGTGCCACCAGTGTCGGTGGCACTGAAGCTTTCTTT	CATSVGGTEAFF
few	NA	TRBJ1-2	TRBV29-1	TGCAGCGTTGGAGACAGAGGGTTTGGCTACACCTTC	CSVGDRGFGYTF
NA	TRBD2	TRBJ2-1	TRBV20-1	TGCAGTGCCCCAAAAGCGGGGGGCTCCTACAATGAGCAGTTCTTC	CSAPKAGGSYNEQFF